The 8 T cell receptor beta chains reported below all come from one sample, sequenced in a study of T cells in Graves' hyperthyroidism and ophthalmopathy. Authors of the study amplified TCR beta CDR3 regions from RNA transcripts. In the first-round RT-PCR of the TCR CDR3, the HTBI primer set was used. TCRdb passed the multiplex PCR reads through MiXCR, listing each CDR3 protein once. The sample has 480,000 or so distinct CDR3 sequences, 35% to 50% seen once. Material: peripheral blood or thyroid tissue (not recorded which). Source of these receptors: an adult woman with Graves' disease, either hyperthyroidism or ophthalmopathy (not recorded which).

V is TRBV20-1 and J is TRBJ1-2; the match to TRBD1 covers 8 bases. Per the germline V gene, CDR1 is DFQATT and CDR2 is SNEGSKA (reference sequence). This CDR3 has 15 amino acids. J was trimmed by 4 bases and V by 1 base; bases with no gene match: 8. CDR3 nucleotide sequence: TGCAGTGCTAGAGGAGGGGACAGGACAACCTATGGCTACACCTTC. Amino acid sequence: CSARGGDRTTYGYTF.

The chain recombines TRBV29-1 with TRBJ1-3, with D tentatively TRBD1 (5 bases). Germline-derived CDR1 and CDR2 are SQVTM and ANQGSEA. The V end lost 4 bases, the J end lost 0 bases, and 10 bases lay between the germline ends. The CDR3 extends over 14 amino acids. The CDR3 here is CSVVGGDSGNTIYF. The CDR3 DNA sequence: TGCAGCGTTGTTGGGGGGGACTCTGGAAACACCATATATTTT.

This chain joins TRBV7-8 and TRBJ1-6; 10 nucleotides match TRBD1. Looked up from germline, CDR1 is SGHVS and CDR2 is FQNEAQ. Losses at the gene ends were 1 base for V and 7 bases for J; bases not matched to a gene: 10. The CDR3 runs to 18 residues. The CDR3 region is CASSLGPLGQGINSPLHF. Written as DNA, the CDR3 is TGTGCCAGCAGCTTAGGTCCATTGGGACAGGGGATCAATTCACCCCTCCACTTT.

This clonotype has ten or more counts. The gene calls are TRBV4-1 and TRBJ1-5, with D possibly being TRBD1 (5 bases). Trimming stripped 1 base from V and 2 bases from J, with 12 bases between. CDR1 is MGHRA and CDR2 is YSYEKL in the germline V gene. The CDR3 sequence is 16 residues long. CDR3 nucleotide sequence: TGCGCCAGCAGCCAAGTGTCCTTCAGGGGCAATCAGCCCCAGCATTTT. Amino acids: CASSQVSFRGNQPQHF.

Regarding this clonotype: A much larger clone lies a single base off, so this may be a read error. The chain uses TRBV11-2 and TRBJ2-5; D call uncertain. CDR3 length: 13 residues. Germline V gene data show CDR1 as SGHAT and CDR2 as FQNNGV. The CDR3 loop reads CASSLVPQEAQYF. The CDR3 DNA reads TGTGCCAGCAGCTTAGTCCCCCAAGAGGCCCAGTACTTC. Combining the CDR3 with reference TRBV11-2 and TRBJ2-5 gives the whole variable domain EAGVAQSPRYKIIEKRQSVAFWCNPISGHATLYWYQQILGQGPKLLIQFQNNGVVDDSQLPKDRFSAERLKGVDSTLKIQPAKLEDSAVYLCASSLVPQEAQYFGPGTRLLVL.

CDR3 bases: TGTGCCAGCAGCTTAGCGGCTAGCTCCTATAATTCACCCCTCCACTTT. Amino acid sequence: CASSLAASSYNSPLHF. J is TRBJ1-6 and V is TRBV7-8; D unresolved. CDR1 is SGHVS, CDR2 FQNEAQ, per germline. V lost 0 bases to trimming and J lost 0 bases, with 6 bases between them. The CDR3 consists of 16 residues.

The V call is TRBV24-1, the J call TRBJ1-2; 7 nucleotides match TRBD1. CDR1 and CDR2 from the germline V gene are KGHDR and SFDVKD. The junction had 8 bases not matched to a gene; V was cut back by 4 bases and J by 7 bases. This CDR3 has 14 amino acids. The CDR3 spells CATSDSWTGRGYTF. The CDR3 coding sequence is TGTGCCACCAGTGACTCCTGGACAGGACGTGGCTACACCTTC.

In this sample, this clonotype turned up many times. This rearrangement joins TRBV12-3 or TRBV12-4 to TRBJ1-2; no reliable D call. CDR3 size: 14 residues. The V and J ends lost 5 bases and 8 bases respectively, with 18 bases between them. Here the CDR3 DNA reads TGTGCCAGCAGTCTAGGAGAGACCAAAGTGGGCTACACCTTC. This encodes CASSLGETKVGYTF.